Listed here is a single TCR beta chain. Study processing details: Cell counts per sample came from amplifying reference gene primers. Sequenced by immunoSEQ multiplex PCR; TCRdb stores in-frame clones only, minus some. That table is the source of V, J and clone size, and D and trimming were worked out from the DNA. The sample yields 250,000 or so clones, around 80% seen once. Trimming removed 5 bases at V and 5 bases at J, with 24 bases between. This CDR3 contains 17 residues. Germline V gene data show CDR1 as SSHAT and CDR2 as FNYEAQ (reference sequence). The data were obtained in a study of blood T cell repertoires in COVID-19. Overall study context: The United States, Italy and Spain provided the acute and convalescent COVID-19 samples. Sources were T cells, B-cell-depleted T cells, or PBMCs; the material itself was cDNA or gDNA.

The chain uses TRBV7-7 and TRBJ2-5, with a tentative D call TRBD2 (6 bases). This receptor was taken from a woman older than 75 with acute or convalescent COVID-19. Sample: peripheral blood. The CDR3 region is CASSRDPGGWELETQYF. For the CDR3, the DNA is TGTGCCAGCAGCCGGGATCCCGGGGGTTGGGAATTGGAGACCCAGTACTTC. The whole variable domain, remainder taken from reference TRBV7-7 and TRBJ2-5, is GAGVSQSPRYKVTKRGQDVTLRCDPISSHATLYWYQQALGQGPEFLTYFNYEAQPDKSGLPSDRFSAERPEGSISTLTIQRTEQRDSAMYRCASSRDPGGWELETQYFGPGTRLLVL.